This T cell receptor (beta chain) was recovered during a study of vaccination and CD4 T cells after COVID-19. Study-wide context: Samples after vaccination came a median approximately 70 days past dose two, ranging 14 to 241.

An Oncomine TCR Beta short-read assay was used to sequence the DNA from cultured CD4+ T cells. Using its own MiXCR run on the PCR reads, TCRdb lists one record per CDR3 protein. This sample carries about 4,200 distinct CDR3 sequences, 26% of them seen once, and the ten largest clones take around a quarter. Described treatment: roughly ten-day PBMC culture with coronavirus spike peptide pools or control peptides (ViraFEST assay). First, ViraFEST expanded antigen-specific T cells with peptide pools, and next it sequenced the TCRs. This clonotype was seen more than once but under ten times. Its antigen is still unknown. The CDR3 has 13 residues. Trimming stripped 5 bases from V and 3 bases from J, with 10 bases between. Germline CDR1 and CDR2: MNHEY and SMNVEV (reference sequence).

The TCR was taken from a human donor who had recovered from COVID-19. Sequencing was carried out using CD4+ T cells from blood, cultured in vitro. The chain couples TRBV27 to TRBJ1-2; D gene unclear. The CDR3: CASSASYDYGYTF. The CDR3 DNA reads as TGTGCCAGCAGTGCCAGCTATGACTATGGCTACACCTTC.